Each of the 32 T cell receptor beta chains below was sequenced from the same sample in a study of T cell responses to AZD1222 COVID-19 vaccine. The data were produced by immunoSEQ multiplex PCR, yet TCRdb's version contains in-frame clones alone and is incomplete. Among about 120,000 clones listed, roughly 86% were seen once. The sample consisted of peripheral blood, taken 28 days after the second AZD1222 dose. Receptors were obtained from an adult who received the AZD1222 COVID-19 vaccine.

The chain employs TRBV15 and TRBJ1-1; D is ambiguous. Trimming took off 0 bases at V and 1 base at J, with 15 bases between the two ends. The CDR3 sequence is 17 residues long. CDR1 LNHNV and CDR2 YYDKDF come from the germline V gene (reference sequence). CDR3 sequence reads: CATSRDYLPTTNTEAFF. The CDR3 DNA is TGTGCCACCAGCAGAGATTATCTACCAACCACGAACACTGAAGCTTTCTTT. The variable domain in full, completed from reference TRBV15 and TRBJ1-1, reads DAMVIQNPRYQVTQFGKPVTLSCSQTLNHNVMYWYQQKSSQAPKLLFHYYDKDFNNEADTPDNFQSRRPNTSFCFLDIRSPGLGDTAMYLCATSRDYLPTTNTEAFFGQGTRLTVV.

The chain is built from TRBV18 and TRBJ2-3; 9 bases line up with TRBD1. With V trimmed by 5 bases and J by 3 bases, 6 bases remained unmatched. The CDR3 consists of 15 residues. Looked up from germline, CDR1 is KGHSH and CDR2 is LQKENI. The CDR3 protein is CASSSDRGGTDTQYF. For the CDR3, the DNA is TGTGCCAGCTCATCCGACAGGGGGGGAACAGATACGCAGTATTTT.

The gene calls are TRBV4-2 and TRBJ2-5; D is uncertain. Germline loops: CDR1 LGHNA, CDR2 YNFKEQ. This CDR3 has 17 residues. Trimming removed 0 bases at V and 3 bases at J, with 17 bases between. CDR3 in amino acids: CASSQDLVGHGKETQYF. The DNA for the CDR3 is TGTGCCAGCAGCCAAGATCTTGTCGGGCACGGCAAAGAGACCCAGTACTTC.

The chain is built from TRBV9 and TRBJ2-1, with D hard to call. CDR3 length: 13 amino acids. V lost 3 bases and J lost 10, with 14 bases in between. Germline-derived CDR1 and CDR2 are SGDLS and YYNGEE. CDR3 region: CASSEGTLEEQFF. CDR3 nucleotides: TGTGCCAGCAGCGAGGGAACCCTGGAAGAGCAGTTCTTC. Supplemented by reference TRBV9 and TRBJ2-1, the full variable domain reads DSGVTQTPKHLITATGQRVTLRCSPRSGDLSVYWYQQSLDQGLQFLIQYYNGEERAKGNILERFSAQQFPDLHSELNLSSLELGDSALYFCASSEGTLEEQFFGPGTRLTVL.

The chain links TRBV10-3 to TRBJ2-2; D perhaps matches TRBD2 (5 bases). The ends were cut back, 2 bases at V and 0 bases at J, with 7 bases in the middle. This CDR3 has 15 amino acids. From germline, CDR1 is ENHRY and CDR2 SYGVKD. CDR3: CAISEGLPNTGELFF. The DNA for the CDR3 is TGTGCCATCAGTGAGGGACTGCCGAACACCGGGGAGCTGTTTTTT.

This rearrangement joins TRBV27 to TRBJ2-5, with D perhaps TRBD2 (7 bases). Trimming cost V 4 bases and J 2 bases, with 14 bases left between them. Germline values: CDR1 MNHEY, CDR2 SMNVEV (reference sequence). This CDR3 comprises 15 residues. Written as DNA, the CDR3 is TGTGCCAGCAGTTCCAGGGGAGCGGGACAAGAGACCCAGTACTTC. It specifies CASSSRGAGQETQYF.

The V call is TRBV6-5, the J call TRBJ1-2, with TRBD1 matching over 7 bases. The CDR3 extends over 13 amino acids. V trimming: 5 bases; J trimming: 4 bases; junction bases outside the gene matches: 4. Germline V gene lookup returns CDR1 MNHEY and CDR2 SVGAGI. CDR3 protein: CASSRRDSYGYTF. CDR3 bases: TGTGCCAGCAGTAGGAGGGACAGCTATGGCTACACCTTC.

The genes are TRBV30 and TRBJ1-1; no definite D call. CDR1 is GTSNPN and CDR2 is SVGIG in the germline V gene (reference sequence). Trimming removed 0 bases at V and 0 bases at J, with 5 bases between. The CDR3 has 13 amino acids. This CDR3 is CAWSVGLNTEAFF. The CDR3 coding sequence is TGTGCCTGGAGTGTAGGGTTGAACACTGAAGCTTTCTTT.

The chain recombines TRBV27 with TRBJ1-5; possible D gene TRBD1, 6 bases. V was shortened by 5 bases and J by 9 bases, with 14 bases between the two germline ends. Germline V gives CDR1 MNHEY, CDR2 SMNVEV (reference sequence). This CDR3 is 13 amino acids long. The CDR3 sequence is CASSEQGRGPQHF. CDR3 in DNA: TGTGCCAGCAGTGAGCAGGGGAGAGGGCCCCAGCATTTT.

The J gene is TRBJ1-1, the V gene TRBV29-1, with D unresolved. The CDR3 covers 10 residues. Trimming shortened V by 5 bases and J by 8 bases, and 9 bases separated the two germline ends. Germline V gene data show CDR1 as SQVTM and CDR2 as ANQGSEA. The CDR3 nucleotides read TGCAGCGTTTATCGGGAGGAAGCTTTCTTT. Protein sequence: CSVYREEAFF.

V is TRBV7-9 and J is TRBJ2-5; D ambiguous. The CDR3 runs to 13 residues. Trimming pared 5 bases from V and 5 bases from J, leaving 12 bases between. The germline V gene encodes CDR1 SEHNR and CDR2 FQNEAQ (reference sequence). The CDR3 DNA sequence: TGTGCCAGCAGCCTCCTGGGTGGGGAGACCCAGTACTTC. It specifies CASSLLGGETQYF. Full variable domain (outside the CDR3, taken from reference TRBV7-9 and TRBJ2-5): DTGVSQNPRHKITKRGQNVTFRCDPISEHNRLYWYRQTLGQGPEFLTYFQNEAQLEKSRLLSDRFSAERPKGSFSTLEIQRTEQGDSAMYLCASSLLGGETQYFGPGTRLLVL.

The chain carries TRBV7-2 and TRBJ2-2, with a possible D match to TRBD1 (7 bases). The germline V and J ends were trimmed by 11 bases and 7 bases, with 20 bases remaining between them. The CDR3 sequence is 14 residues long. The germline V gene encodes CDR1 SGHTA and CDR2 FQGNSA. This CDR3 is CACPRAGGGGELFF. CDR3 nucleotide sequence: TGTGCCTGCCCTCGGGCAGGGGGAGGCGGGGAGCTGTTTTTT.

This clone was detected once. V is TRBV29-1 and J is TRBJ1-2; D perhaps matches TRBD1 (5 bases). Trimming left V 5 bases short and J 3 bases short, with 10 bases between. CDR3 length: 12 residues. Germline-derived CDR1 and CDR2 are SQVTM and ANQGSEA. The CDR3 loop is CSVQGGDYGYTF. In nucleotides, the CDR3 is TGCAGCGTTCAGGGAGGAGACTATGGCTACACCTTC.

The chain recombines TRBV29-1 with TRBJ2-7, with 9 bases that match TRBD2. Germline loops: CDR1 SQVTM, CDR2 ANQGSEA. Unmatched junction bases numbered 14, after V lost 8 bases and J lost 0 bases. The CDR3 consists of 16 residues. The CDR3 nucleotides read TGCAGCATCCGACAACCTCTAGCGGGGAGCTCCTACGAGCAGTACTTC. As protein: CSIRQPLAGSSYEQYF.

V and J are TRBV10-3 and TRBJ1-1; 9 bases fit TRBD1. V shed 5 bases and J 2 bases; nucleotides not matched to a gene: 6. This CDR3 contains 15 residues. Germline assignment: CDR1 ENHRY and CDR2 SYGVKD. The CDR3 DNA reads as TGTGCCATCAGTTCACCGGGACAGGGAAACACTGAAGCTTTCTTT. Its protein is CAISSPGQGNTEAFF.

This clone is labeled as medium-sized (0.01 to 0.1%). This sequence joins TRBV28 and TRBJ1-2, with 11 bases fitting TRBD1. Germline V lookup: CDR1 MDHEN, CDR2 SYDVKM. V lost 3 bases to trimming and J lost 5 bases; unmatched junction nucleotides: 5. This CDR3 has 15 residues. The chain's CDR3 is CASSFADRGLYGYTF. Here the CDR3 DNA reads TGTGCCAGCAGTTTCGCGGACAGGGGGCTGTATGGCTACACCTTC.

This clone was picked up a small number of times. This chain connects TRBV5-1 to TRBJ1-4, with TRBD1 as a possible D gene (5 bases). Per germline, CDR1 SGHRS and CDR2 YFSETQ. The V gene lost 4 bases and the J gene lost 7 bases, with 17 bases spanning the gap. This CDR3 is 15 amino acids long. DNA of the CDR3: TGCGCCAGCAGCCCTAGGGAGGGGTCTGGTGAAAAACTGTTTTTT. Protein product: CASSPREGSGEKLFF.

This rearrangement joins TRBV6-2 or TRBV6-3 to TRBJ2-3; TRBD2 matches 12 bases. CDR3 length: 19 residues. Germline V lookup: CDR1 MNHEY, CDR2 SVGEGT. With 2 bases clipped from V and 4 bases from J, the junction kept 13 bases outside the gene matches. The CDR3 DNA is TGTGCCAGCAGTTACCAGCCGGCGACTAGCGGGGGAGGCGCAGATACGCAGTATTTT. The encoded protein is CASSYQPATSGGGADTQYF.

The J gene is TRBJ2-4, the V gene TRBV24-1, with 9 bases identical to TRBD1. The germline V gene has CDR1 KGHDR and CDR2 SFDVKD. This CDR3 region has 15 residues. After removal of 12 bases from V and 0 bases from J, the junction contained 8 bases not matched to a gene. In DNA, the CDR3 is TGTGCCCCTACGCGGGACAGGGAAGCCAAAAACATTCAGTACTTC. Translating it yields CAPTRDREAKNIQYF.

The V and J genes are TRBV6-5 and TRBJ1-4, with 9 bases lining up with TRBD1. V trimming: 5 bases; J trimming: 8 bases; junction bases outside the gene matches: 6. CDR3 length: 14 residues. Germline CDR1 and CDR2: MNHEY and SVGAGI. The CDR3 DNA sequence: TGTGCCAGCAGTATCGACAGGGGGGGCGAAAAACTGTTTTTT. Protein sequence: CASSIDRGGEKLFF.

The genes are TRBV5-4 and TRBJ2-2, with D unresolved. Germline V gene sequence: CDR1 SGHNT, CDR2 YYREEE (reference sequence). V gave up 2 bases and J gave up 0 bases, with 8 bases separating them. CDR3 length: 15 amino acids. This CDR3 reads CASSLGQTNTGELFF. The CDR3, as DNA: TGTGCCAGCAGCTTAGGTCAGACGAACACCGGGGAGCTGTTTTTT.

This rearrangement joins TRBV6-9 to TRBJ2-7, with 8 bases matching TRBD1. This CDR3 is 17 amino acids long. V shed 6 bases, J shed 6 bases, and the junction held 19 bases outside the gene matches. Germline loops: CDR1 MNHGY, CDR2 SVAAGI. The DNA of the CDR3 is TGTGCCAGCAGACATATCAGCCCCCCGGACAGGGATGTCGAGCAGTACTTC. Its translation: CASRHISPPDRDVEQYF.

DNA for the CDR3: TGTGCCAGCAGCCTTTATAACGAGCAGTACTTC. Translated: CASSLYNEQYF. The chain is built from TRBV3-1 (or the pseudogene TRBV3-2) and TRBJ2-7; D gene unclear. The germline V gene has CDR1 LGHDT and CDR2 YNNKEL (reference sequence). V lost 4 bases and J lost 5, with 6 bases in between. The CDR3 sequence is 11 residues long.

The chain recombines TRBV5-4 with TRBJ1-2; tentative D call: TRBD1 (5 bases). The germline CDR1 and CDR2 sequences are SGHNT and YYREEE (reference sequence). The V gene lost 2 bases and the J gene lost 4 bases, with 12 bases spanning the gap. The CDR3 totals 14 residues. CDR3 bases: TGTGCCAGCAGCTTTCAGGGTTTTGGCTATGGCTACACCTTC. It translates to CASSFQGFGYGYTF.

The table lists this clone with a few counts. In DNA form, the CDR3 reads TGTGCCAGCAGCCTAGTGGGTTCCCTTAGCACAGATACGCAGTATTTT. This encodes CASSLVGSLSTDTQYF. The chain recombines TRBV9 with TRBJ2-3; D gene uncertain. Germline V gene data show CDR1 as SGDLS and CDR2 as YYNGEE. The CDR3 runs 16 residues. Deletions cut 4 bases from V and 0 bases from J, with 15 bases between.

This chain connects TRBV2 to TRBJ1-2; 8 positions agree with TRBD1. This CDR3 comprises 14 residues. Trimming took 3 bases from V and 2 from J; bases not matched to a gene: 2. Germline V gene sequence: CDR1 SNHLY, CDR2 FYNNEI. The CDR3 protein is CASSETGENYGYTF. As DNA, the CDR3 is TGTGCCAGCAGTGAGACAGGGGAAAACTATGGCTACACCTTC.

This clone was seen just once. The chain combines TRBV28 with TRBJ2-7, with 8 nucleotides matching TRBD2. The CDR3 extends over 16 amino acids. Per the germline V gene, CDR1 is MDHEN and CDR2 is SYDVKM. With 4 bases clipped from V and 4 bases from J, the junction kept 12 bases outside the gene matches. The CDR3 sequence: CASSYTLAGETYEQYF. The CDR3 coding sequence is TGTGCCAGCAGTTATACGCTAGCGGGCGAGACTTACGAGCAGTACTTC.

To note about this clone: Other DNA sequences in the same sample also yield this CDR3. The CDR3 DNA is TGCGCCAGCAGCTTGGCGCGGGAAAAAGAGACCCAGTACTTC. This gives the protein CASSLAREKETQYF. The chain employs TRBV5-1 and TRBJ2-5; a weak D match, TRBD2 (6 bases). The CDR3 length is 14 residues. Trimming took off 0 bases at V and 3 bases at J, with 9 bases between the two ends. The germline gives CDR1 SGHRS, CDR2 YFSETQ.

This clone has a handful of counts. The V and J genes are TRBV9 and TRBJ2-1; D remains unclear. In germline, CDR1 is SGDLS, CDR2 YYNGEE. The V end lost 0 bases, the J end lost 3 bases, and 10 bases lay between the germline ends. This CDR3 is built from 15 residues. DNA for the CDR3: TGTGCCAGCAGCGTAGCACCCGATAGCTACAATGAGCAGTTCTTC. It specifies CASSVAPDSYNEQFF.

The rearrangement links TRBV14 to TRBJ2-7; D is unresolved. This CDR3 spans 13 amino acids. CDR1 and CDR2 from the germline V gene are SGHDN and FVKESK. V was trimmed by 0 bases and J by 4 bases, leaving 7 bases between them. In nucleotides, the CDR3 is TGTGCCAGCAGCCAAGACCTGGCGTACGAGCAGTACTTC. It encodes CASSQDLAYEQYF.

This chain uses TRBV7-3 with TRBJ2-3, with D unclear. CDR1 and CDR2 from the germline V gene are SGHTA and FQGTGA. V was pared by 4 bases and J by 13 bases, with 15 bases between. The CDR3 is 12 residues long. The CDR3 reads CASSSDQRYKYF. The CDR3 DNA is TGTGCCAGCAGCTCCGACCAGCGCTACAAGTATTTT.

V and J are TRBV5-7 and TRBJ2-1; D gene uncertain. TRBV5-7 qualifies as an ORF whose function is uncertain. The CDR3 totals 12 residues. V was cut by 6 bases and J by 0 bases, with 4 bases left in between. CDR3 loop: CASKGSYNEQFF. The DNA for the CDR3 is TGTGCCAGCAAAGGCTCCTACAATGAGCAGTTCTTC.